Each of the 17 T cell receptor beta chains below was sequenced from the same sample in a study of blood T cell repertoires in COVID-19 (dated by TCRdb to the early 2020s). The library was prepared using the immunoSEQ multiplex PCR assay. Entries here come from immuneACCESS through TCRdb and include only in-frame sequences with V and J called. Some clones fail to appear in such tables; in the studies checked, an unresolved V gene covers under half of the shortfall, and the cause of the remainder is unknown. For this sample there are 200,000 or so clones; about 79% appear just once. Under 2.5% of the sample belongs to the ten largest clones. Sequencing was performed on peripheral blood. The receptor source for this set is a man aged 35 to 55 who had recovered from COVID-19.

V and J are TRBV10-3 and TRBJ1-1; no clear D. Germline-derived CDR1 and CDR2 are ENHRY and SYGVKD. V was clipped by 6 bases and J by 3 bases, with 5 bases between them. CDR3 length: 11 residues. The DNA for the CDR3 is TGTGCCATCAGACAAGACACTGAAGCTTTCTTT. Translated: CAIRQDTEAFF.

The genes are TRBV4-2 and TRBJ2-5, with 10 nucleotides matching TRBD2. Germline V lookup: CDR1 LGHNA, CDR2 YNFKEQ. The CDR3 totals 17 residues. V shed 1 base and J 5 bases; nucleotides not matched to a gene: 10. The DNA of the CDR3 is TGTGCCAGCAGCCAAGTGGAACCAGCGGGAGGGCCGGAGACCCAGTACTTC. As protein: CASSQVEPAGGPETQYF.

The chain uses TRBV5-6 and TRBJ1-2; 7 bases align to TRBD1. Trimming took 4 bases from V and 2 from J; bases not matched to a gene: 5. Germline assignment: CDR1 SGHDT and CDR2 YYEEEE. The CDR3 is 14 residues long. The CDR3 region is CASSQGQRNYGYTF. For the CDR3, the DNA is TGTGCCAGCAGCCAGGGACAGAGAAACTATGGCTACACCTTC. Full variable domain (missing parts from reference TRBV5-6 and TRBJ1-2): DAGVTQSPTHLIKTRGQQVTLRCSPKSGHDTVSWYQQALGQGPQFIFQYYEEEERQRGNFPDRFSGHQFPNYSSELNVNALLLGDSALYLCASSQGQRNYGYTFGSGTRLTVV.

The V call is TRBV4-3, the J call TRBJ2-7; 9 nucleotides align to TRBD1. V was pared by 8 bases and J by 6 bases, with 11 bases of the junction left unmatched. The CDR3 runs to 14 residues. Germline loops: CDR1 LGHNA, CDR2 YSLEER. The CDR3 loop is CASGDSGQGGEQYF. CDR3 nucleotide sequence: TGCGCCAGCGGGGATTCGGGACAGGGAGGCGAGCAGTACTTC.

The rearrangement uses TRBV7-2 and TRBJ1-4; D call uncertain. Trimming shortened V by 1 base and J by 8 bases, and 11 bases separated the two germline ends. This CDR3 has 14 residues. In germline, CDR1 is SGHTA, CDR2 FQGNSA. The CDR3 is CASSLERTGEKLFF. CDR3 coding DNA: TGTGCCAGCAGCTTAGAAAGGACGGGGGAAAAACTGTTTTTT.

This CDR3 reads CANPGEANTGELFF. The CDR3 DNA follows: TGTGCCAACCCCGGGGAAGCGAACACCGGGGAGCTGTTTTTT. The V call is TRBV6-6, the J call TRBJ2-2; a possible D gene is TRBD2 (5 bases). V dropped 10 bases and J dropped 0 bases, with 12 bases sitting between them. CDR1 is MNHNY, CDR2 SVGAGI, per germline (reference sequence). The CDR3 contains 14 residues.

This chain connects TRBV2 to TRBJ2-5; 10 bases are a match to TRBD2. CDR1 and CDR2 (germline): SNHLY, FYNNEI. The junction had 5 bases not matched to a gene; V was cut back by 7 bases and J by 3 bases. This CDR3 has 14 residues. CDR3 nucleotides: TGTGCCAGCATAAAGCGGGAGGGTGAAGAGACCCAGTACTTC. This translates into CASIKREGEETQYF.

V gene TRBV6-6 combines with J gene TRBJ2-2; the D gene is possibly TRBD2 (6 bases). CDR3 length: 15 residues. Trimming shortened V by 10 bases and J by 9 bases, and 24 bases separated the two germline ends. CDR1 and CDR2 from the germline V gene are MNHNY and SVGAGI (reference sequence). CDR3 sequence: CATKGTGVGVWELFF. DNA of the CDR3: TGTGCCACGAAAGGGACTGGCGTTGGCGTTTGGGAGCTGTTTTTT.

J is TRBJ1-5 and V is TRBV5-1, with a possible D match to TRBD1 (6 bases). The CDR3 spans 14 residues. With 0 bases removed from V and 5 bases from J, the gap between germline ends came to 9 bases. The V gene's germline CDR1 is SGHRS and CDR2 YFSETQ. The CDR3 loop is CASSLGAGDQPQHF. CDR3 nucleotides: TGCGCCAGCAGCTTGGGGGCAGGGGATCAGCCCCAGCATTTT.

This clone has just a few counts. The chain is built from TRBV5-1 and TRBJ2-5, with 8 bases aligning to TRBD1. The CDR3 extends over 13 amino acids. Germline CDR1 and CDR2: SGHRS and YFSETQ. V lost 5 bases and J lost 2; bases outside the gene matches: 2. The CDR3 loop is CASSGQGQETQYF. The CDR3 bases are TGCGCCAGCAGTGGACAGGGACAAGAGACCCAGTACTTC.

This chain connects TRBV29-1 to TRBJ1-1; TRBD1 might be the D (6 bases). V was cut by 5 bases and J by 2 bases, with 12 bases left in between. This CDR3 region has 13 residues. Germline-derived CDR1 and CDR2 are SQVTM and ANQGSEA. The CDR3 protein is CSVLSGGNTEAFF. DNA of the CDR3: TGCAGCGTTCTAAGTGGGGGCAACACTGAAGCTTTCTTT.

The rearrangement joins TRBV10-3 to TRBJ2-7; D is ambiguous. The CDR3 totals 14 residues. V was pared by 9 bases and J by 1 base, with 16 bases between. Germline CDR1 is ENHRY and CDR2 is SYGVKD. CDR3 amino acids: CAIRSPGRSYEQYF. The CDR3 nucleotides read TGTGCCATACGATCTCCAGGCAGGTCCTACGAGCAGTACTTC.

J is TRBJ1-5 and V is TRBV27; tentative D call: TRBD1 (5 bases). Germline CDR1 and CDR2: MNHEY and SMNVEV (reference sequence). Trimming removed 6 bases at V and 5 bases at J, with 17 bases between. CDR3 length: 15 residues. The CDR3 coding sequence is TGTGCCAGCAGGATTGATCAGGGATCCCATCAGCCCCAGCATTTT. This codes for CASRIDQGSHQPQHF.

The CDR3 nucleotides are TGCAGCGTAGACAGGGGCTATGGCTACACCTTC. This codes for CSVDRGYGYTF. This chain joins TRBV29-1 and TRBJ1-2; 8 bases map to TRBD1. From germline, CDR1 is SQVTM and CDR2 ANQGSEA. Trimming removed 6 bases from V and 4 bases from J; junction bases left unmatched: 1. The CDR3 covers 11 residues.

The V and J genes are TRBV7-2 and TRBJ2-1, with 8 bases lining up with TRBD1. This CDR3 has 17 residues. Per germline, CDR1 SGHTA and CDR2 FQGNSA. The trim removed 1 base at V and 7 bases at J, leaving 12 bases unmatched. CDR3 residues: CASSLVLGQGARNEQFF. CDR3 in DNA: TGTGCCAGCAGCTTAGTGCTAGGGCAGGGGGCGCGTAATGAGCAGTTCTTC.

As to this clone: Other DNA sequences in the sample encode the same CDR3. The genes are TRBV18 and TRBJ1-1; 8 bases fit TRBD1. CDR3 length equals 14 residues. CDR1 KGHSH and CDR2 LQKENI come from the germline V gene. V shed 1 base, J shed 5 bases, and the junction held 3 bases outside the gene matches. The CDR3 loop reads CASSPRQGRTEAFF. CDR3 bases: TGTGCCAGCTCACCACGACAGGGGCGAACTGAAGCTTTCTTT.

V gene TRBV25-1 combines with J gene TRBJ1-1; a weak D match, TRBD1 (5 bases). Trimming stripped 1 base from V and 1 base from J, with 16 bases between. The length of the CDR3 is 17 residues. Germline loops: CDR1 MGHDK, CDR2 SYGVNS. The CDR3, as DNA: TGTGCCAGCAGTGAATTCCCCCCAGACAGAGGGAACACTGAAGCTTTCTTT. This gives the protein CASSEFPPDRGNTEAFF.